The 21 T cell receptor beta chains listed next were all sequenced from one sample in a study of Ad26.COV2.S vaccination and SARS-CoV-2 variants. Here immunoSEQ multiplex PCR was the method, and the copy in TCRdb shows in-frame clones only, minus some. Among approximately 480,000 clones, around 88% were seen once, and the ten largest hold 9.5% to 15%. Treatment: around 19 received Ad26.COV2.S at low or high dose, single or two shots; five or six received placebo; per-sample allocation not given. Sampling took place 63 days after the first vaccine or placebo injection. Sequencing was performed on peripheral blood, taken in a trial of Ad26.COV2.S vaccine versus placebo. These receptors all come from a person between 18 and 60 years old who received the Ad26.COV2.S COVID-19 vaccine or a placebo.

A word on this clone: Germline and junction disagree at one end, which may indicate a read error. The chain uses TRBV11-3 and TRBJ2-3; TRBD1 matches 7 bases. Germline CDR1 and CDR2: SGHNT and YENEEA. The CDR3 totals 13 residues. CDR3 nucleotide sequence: TGTGCCAGCAGTCGAGGGGGCACGGATACGCAGTATTTT. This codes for CASSRGGTDTQYF.

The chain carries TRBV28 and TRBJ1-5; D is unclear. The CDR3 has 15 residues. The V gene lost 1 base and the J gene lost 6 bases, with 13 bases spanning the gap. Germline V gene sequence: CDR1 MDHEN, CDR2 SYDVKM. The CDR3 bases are TGTGCCAGCAGTTTATCACTTTCTAATGGTCAGCCCCAGCATTTT. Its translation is CASSLSLSNGQPQHF.

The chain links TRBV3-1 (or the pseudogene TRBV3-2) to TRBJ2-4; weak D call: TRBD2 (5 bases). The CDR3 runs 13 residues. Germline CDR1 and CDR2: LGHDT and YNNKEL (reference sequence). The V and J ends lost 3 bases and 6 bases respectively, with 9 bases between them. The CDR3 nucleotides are TGTGCCAGCAGCCAGAACAGCGGAAACATTCAGTACTTC. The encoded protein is CASSQNSGNIQYF.

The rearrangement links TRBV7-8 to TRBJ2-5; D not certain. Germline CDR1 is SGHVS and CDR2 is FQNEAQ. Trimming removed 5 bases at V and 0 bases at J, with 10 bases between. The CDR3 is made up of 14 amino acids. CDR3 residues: CASSPAEYQETQYF. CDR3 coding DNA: TGTGCCAGCAGCCCGGCCGAGTACCAAGAGACCCAGTACTTC.

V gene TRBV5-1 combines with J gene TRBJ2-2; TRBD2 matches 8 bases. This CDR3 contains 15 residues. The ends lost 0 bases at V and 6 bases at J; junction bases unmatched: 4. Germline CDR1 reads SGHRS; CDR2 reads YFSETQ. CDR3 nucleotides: TGCGCCAGCAGCTTGGTTCTAGCGGGTCCCGGGGAGCTGTTTTTT. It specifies CASSLVLAGPGELFF.

The CDR3 DNA reads as TGTGCCAGCCGACACAGGGACAGTGAAGCTTTCTTT. Amino acids: CASRHRDSEAFF. This chain links TRBV3-1 (or the pseudogene TRBV3-2) with TRBJ1-1, with TRBD1 identical over 7 bases. The junction had 7 bases not matched to a gene; V was cut back by 8 bases and J by 7 bases. This CDR3 region has 12 residues. From germline, CDR1 is LGHDT and CDR2 YNNKEL (reference sequence).

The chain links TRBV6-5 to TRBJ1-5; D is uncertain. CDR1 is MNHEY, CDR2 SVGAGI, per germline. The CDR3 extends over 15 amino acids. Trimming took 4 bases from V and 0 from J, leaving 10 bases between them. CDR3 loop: CASSSDGYSNQPQHF. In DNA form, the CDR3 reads TGTGCCAGCAGTTCGGACGGATATAGCAATCAGCCCCAGCATTTT.

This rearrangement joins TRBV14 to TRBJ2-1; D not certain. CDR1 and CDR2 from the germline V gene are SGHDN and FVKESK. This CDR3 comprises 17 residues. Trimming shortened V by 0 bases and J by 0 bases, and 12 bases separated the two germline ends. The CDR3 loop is CASSQDVGLSSYNEQFF. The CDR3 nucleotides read TGTGCCAGCAGCCAAGATGTAGGGCTTAGCTCCTACAATGAGCAGTTCTTC. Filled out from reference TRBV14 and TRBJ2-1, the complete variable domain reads EAGVTQFPSHSVIEKGQTVTLRCDPISGHDNLYWYRRVMGKEIKFLLHFVKESKQDESGMPNNRFLAERTGGTYSTLKVQPAELEDSGVYFCASSQDVGLSSYNEQFFGPGTRLTVL.

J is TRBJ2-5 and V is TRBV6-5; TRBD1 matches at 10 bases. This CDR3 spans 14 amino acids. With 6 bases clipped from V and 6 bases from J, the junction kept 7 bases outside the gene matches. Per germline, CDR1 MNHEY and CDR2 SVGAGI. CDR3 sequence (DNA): TGTGCCAGCAGGGACCCGGGACAGGGGCAGACCCAGTACTTC. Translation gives CASRDPGQGQTQYF.

The DNA of the CDR3 is TGTGCCAGCAGCGTATTAGCGAAGGCAAACACTGAAGCTTTCTTT. It translates to CASSVLAKANTEAFF. The V gene is TRBV7-9, the J gene TRBJ1-1; D uncertain. V was trimmed by 5 bases and J by 2 bases, leaving 15 bases between them. The CDR3 contains 15 residues. The germline gives CDR1 SEHNR, CDR2 FQNEAQ (reference sequence).

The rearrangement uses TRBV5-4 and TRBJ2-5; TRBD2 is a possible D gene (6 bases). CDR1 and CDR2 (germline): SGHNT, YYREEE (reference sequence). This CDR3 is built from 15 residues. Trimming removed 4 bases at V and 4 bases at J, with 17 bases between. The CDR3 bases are TGTGCCAGCAGCCCCTCGGTGCGGGATACAGAGACCCAGTACTTC. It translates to CASSPSVRDTETQYF.

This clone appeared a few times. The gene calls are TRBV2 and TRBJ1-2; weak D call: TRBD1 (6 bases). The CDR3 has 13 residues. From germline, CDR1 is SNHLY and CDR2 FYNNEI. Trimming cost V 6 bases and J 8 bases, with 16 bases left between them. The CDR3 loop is CASRIWGAEGYTF. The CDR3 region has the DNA TGTGCCAGCAGAATATGGGGGGCTGAAGGCTACACCTTC.

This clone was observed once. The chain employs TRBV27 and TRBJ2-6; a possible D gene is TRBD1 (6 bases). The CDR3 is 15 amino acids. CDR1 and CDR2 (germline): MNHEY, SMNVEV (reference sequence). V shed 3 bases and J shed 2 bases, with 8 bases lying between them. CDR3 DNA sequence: TGTGCCAGCAGTTTCAGGGGCCCTGGGGCCAACGTCCTGACTTTC. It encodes CASSFRGPGANVLTF. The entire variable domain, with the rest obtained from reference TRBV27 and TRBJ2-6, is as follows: EAQVTQNPRYLITVTGKKLTVTCSQNMNHEYMSWYRQDPGLGLRQIYYSMNVEVTDKGDVPEGYKVSRKEKRNFPLILESPSPNQTSLYFCASSFRGPGANVLTFGAGSRLTVL.

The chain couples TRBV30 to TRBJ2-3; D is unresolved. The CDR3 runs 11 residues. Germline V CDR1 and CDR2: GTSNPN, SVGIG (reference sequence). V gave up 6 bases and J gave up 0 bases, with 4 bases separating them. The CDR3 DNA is TGTGCCTGTAGTAGCACAGATACGCAGTATTTT. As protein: CACSSTDTQYF.

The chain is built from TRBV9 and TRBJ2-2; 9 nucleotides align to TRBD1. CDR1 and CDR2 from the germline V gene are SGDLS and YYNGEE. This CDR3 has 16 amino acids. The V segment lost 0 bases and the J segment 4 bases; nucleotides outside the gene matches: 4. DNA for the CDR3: TGTGCCAGCAGCGTAGCACAGGGGGCGCCCACCGGGGAGCTGTTTTTT. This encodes CASSVAQGAPTGELFF. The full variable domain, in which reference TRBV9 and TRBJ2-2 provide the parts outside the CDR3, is DSGVTQTPKHLITATGQRVTLRCSPRSGDLSVYWYQQSLDQGLQFLIQYYNGEERAKGNILERFSAQQFPDLHSELNLSSLELGDSALYFCASSVAQGAPTGELFFGEGSRLTVL.

The CDR3 spells CASSPQVATGELWEQFF. The CDR3 DNA is TGTGCCAGCAGCCCTCAAGTCGCGACAGGGGAGCTTTGGGAGCAGTTCTTC. The gene calls are TRBV7-2 and TRBJ2-1; 8 bases line up with TRBD1. The CDR3 has 17 residues. The junction had 19 bases not matched to a gene; V was cut back by 5 bases and J by 10 bases. Germline V gives CDR1 SGHTA, CDR2 FQGNSA.

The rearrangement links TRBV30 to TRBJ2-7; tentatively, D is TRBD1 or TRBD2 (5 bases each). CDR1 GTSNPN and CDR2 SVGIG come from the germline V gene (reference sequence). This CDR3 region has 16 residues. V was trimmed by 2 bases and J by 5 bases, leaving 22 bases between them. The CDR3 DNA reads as TGTGCCTGGAGTCTCCACCCGACTTTGGGGGTGGACGAGCAGTACTTC. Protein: CAWSLHPTLGVDEQYF. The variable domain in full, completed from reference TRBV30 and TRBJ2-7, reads SQTIHQWPATLVQPVGSPLSLECTVEGTSNPNLYWYRQAAGRGLQLLFYSVGIGQISSEVPQNLSASRPQDRQFILSSKKLLLSDSGFYLCAWSLHPTLGVDEQYFGPGTRLTVT.

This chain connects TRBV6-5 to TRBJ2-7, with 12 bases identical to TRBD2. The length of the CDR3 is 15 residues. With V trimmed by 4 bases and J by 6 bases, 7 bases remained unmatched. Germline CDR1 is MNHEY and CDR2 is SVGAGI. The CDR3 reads CASSLLTSGSSEQYF. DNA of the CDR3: TGTGCCAGCAGTTTGCTGACTAGCGGGAGCTCCGAGCAGTACTTC.

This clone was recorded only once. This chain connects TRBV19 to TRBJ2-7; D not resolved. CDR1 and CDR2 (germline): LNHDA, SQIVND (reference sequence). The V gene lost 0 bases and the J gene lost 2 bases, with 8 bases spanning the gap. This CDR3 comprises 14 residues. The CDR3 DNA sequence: TGTGCCAGTAGTATAGATCTTGGCGCCTACGAGCAGTACTTC. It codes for CASSIDLGAYEQYF.

CDR3: CASSPGRTPGTGELFF. The CDR3, as DNA: TGTGCCAGCAGCCCCGGTCGGACTCCCGGCACCGGGGAGCTGTTTTTT. This chain links TRBV7-9 with TRBJ2-2; weak D call: TRBD2 (5 bases). Germline CDR1 is SEHNR and CDR2 is FQNEAQ (reference sequence). V lost 5 bases to trimming and J lost 4 bases, with 17 bases between them. The CDR3 consists of 16 residues.

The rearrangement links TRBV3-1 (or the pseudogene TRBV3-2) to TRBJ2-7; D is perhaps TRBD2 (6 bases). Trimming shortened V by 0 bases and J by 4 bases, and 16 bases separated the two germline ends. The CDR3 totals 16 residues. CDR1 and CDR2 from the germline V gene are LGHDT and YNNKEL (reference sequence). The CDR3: CASSQDPMGGVYEQYF. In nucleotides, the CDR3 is TGTGCCAGCAGCCAAGATCCCATGGGGGGAGTATACGAGCAGTACTTC.